The clone carrying this TCR beta chain was observed a few times. TCRdb independently ran MiXCR on the RT-PCR reads; one entry per CDR3 protein. The table includes about 110,000 distinct CDR3 sequences, 35% detected once. The CDR3 spans 15 residues. Per the germline V gene, CDR1 is SNHLY and CDR2 is FYNNEI. The V end lost 7 bases, the J end lost 3 bases, and 13 bases lay between the germline ends. The source of the sample is a study of patients and donors after allogeneic stem cell transplantation. The receptor was derived from a human donor who was either an allogeneic HSCT recipient or a stem cell or donor lymphocyte infusion donor (not recorded which). It is not recorded whose cells these are; they may come from a transplant donor. This sequence joins TRBV2 and TRBJ1-6, with TRBD1 as a possible D gene (6 bases). Specimen: blood, either unsorted or a sorted T cell fraction (not recorded which). The CDR3 loop is CASKREQGYNSPLHF. DNA of the CDR3: TGTGCCAGCAAGAGGGAACAGGGCTATAATTCACCCCTCCACTTT.